These T cell receptor beta chains were read from a single sample in a study of response to subunit inactivated influenza vaccine. TCRdb analysed the RT-PCR reads with MiXCR anew, one entry per CDR3 protein. The table has under 850,000 distinct CDR3 sequences, around a sixth seen once. Sample: PBMCs from blood, taken 5 to 6 days after vaccination. The origin of the receptors is a man between 50 and 59 years old who received an inactivated influenza vaccine. Both conserved end residues are part of each CDR3. The D gene is left open where the match is weak. A row's size may be missing; if present it is once, few, many or a size class.

TRBV4-2	NA	TRBJ2-1	NA	CASSPRPTAEQFF	TGTGCCAGCAGCCCCCGCCCGACCGCTGAGCAGTTCTTC
TRBV20-1	NA	TRBJ2-1	NA	CSAIATGALDEQFF	TGCAGTGCTATCGCCACGGGGGCTCTCGATGAGCAGTTCTTC
TRBV20-1	few	TRBJ2-1	NA	CSASSVGAYNEQFF	TGCAGTGCTAGTTCGGTGGGGGCCTACAATGAGCAGTTCTTC
TRBV4-2	many	TRBJ1-3	TRBD1	CASSQSTGRAGNTIYF	TGTGCCAGCAGCCAGTCGACAGGGAGGGCTGGAAACACCATATATTTT
TRBV28	NA	TRBJ1-1	NA	CASSSDRFVVRTEAFF	TGTGCCAGCAGTTCGGATCGGTTTGTAGTGCGGACTGAAGCTTTCTTT
TRBV5-1	NA	TRBJ1-2	NA	CASSPGTASGDYGYTF	TGCGCCAGCAGCCCCGGGACCGCCTCAGGGGACTATGGCTACACCTTC
TRBV12-3/TRBV12-4	few	TRBJ2-7	NA	CASSLADGYYEQYF	TGTGCCAGCAGTTTAGCGGACGGCTACTACGAGCAGTACTTC
TRBV6-5	NA	TRBJ2-3	TRBD2	CASSYSASGGAGTDTQYF	TGTGCCAGCAGTTACTCGGCTAGCGGGGGGGCTGGCACAGATACGCAGTATTTT
TRBV6-4	few	TRBJ2-5	NA	CASSEDPRTPYRGETQYF	TGTGCCAGCAGTGAGGACCCCAGGACACCCTATCGGGGGGAGACCCAGTACTTC
TRBV4-3	NA	TRBJ2-4	TRBD2	CASSQQRGGRDKNIQYF	TGCGCCAGCAGCCAACAGCGGGGCGGGCGGGACAAAAACATTCAGTACTTC
TRBV20-1	few	TRBJ2-3	TRBD2	CSAVERREPTDTQYF	TGCAGTGCCGTGGAGAGGCGGGAGCCCACAGATACGCAGTATTTT
TRBV6-1	NA	TRBJ2-5	NA	CASRVTGPQTQYF	TGTGCCAGTCGGGTCACGGGACCACAGACCCAGTACTTC
TRBV2	NA	TRBJ2-7	NA	CASSSQSYEQYF	TGTGCCAGCAGTAGCCAAAGCTACGAGCAGTACTTC
TRBV20-1	NA	TRBJ1-2	NA	CSATGGRDGYTF	TGCAGTGCAACTGGGGGGAGGGATGGCTACACCTTC
TRBV7-2	few	TRBJ1-3	NA	CASSSIGDSGNTIYF	TGTGCCAGCAGCTCGATCGGCGACTCTGGAAACACCATATATTTT
TRBV7-9	NA	TRBJ2-3	NA	CASSLAQRVLSTDTQYF	TGTGCCAGCAGCTTAGCCCAGCGGGTTCTTTCTACAGATACGCAGTATTTT
TRBV2	NA	TRBJ1-5	NA	CASSVREGPNQPQHF	TGTGCCAGCAGTGTTAGGGAGGGGCCAAATCAGCCCCAGCATTTT
TRBV7-8	NA	TRBJ2-7	NA	CASSLARMAYEQYF	TGTGCCAGCAGCTTAGCGCGGATGGCCTACGAGCAGTACTTC
TRBV6-1	NA	TRBJ2-1	NA	CASNGLASSYNEQFF	TGTGCCAGCAATGGACTCGCGAGCTCCTACAATGAGCAGTTCTTC
TRBV27	once	TRBJ1-6	TRBD1	CASRPRQGPNSPLHF	TGTGCCAGCAGACCCAGACAGGGACCTAATTCACCCCTCCACTTT
TRBV12-3/TRBV12-4	NA	TRBJ2-1	NA	CASRLGSSPYNEQFF	TGTGCCAGCAGATTAGGTTCTAGCCCCTACAATGAGCAGTTCTTC
TRBV12-3/TRBV12-4	many	TRBJ2-7	TRBD1	CASRGMYRGHYEQYF	TGTGCCAGCAGGGGCATGTACAGGGGGCACTACGAGCAGTACTTC
TRBV27	NA	TRBJ2-1	NA	CASSLSELAYNEQFF	TGTGCCAGCAGTTTATCGGAGTTGGCCTACAATGAGCAGTTCTTC
TRBV5-1	NA	TRBJ2-4	TRBD1	CASSPDRVFQNIQYF	TGCGCCAGCAGCCCGGACAGGGTATTTCAAAACATTCAGTACTTC
TRBV12-3/TRBV12-4	NA	TRBJ1-2	NA	CASSSTGHGYTF	TGTGCCAGCAGTTCTACAGGGCATGGCTACACCTTC